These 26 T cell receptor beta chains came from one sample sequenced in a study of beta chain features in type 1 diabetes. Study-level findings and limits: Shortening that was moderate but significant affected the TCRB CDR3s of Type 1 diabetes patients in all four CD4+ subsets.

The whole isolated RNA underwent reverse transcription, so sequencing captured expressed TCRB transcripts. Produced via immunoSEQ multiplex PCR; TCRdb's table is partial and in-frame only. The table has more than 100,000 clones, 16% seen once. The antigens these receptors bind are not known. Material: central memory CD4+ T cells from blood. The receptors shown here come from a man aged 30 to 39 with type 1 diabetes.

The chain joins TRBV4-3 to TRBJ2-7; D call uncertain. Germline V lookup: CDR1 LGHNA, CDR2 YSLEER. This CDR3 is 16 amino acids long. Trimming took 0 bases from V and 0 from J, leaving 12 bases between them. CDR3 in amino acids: CASSQDQKHNSYEQYF. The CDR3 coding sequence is TGCGCCAGCAGCCAAGATCAGAAACACAACTCCTACGAGCAGTACTTC.

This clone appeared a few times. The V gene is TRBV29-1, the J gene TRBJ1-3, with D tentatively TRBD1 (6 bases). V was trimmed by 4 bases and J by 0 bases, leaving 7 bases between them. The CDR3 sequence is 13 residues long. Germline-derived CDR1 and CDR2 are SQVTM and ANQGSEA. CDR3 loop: CSVARGSGNTIYF. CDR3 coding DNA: TGCAGCGTTGCCAGGGGCTCTGGAAACACCATATATTTT.

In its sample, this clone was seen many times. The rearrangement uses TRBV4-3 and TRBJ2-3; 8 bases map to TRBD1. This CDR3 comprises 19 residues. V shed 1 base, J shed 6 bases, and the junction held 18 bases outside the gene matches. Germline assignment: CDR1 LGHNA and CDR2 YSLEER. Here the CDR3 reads CASSQVVQSGNRGADTQYF. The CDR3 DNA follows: TGCGCCAGCAGCCAAGTTGTCCAATCGGGCAACAGGGGGGCGGATACGCAGTATTTT.

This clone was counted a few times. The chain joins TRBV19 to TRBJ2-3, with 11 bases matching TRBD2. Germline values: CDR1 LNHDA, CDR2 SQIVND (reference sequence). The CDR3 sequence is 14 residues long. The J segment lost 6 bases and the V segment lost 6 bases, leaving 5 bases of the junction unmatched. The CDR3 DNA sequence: TGTGCCAGTAGCTGGACTAGCGGGCGGGATACGCAGTATTTT. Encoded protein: CASSWTSGRDTQYF.

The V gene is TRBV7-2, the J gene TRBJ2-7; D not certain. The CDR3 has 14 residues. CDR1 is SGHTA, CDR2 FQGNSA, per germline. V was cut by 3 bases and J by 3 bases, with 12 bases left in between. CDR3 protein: CASSLGSGNYEQYF. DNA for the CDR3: TGTGCCAGCAGCTTGGGCAGTGGGAACTACGAGCAGTACTTC.

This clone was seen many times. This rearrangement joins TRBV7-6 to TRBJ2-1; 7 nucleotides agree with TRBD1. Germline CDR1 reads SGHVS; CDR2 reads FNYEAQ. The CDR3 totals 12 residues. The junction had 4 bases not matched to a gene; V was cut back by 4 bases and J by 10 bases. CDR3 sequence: CASSSDRWEQFF. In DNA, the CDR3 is TGTGCCAGCAGCTCGGACAGGTGGGAGCAGTTCTTC.

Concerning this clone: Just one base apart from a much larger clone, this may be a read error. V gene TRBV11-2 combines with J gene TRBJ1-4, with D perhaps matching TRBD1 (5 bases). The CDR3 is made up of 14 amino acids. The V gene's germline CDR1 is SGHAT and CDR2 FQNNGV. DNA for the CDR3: TGTTCCAGCAGCCGCCGTAACAGGAATGAAAAACTGTTTTTT. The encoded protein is CSSSRRNRNEKLFF.

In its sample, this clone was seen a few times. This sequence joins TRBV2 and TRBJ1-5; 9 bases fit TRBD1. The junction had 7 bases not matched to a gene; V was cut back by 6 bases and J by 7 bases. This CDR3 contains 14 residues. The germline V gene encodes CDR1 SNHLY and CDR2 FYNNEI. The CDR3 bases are TGTGCCAGCAGCGGGGACAGGGAGGGACAGCCCCAGCATTTT. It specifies CASSGDREGQPQHF.

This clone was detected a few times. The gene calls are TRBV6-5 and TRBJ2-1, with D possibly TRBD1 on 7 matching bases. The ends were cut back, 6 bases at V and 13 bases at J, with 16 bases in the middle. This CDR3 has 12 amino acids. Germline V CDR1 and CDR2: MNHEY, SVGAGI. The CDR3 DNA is TGTGCCAGCAGGACCCGCGGGGACAGACAGTTCTTC. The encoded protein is CASRTRGDRQFF.

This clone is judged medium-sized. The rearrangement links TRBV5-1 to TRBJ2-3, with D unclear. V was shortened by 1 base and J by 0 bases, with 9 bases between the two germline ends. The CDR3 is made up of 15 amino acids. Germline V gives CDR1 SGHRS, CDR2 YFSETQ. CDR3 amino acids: CASSLSTYSTDTQYF. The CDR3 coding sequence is TGCGCCAGCAGCTTGAGCACATATAGCACAGATACGCAGTATTTT.

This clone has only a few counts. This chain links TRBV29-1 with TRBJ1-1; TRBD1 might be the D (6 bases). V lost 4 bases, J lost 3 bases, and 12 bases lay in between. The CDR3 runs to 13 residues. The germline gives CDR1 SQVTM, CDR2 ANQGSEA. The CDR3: CSVVDRIYTEAFF. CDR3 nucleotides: TGCAGCGTTGTGGACAGAATCTACACTGAAGCTTTCTTT.

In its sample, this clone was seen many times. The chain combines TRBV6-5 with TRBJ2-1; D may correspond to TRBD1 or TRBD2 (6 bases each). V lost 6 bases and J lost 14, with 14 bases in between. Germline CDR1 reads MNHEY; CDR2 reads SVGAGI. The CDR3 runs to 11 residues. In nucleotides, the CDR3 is TGTGCCAGCAGCACAGGGTCGGGGGAGTTCTTC. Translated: CASSTGSGEFF.

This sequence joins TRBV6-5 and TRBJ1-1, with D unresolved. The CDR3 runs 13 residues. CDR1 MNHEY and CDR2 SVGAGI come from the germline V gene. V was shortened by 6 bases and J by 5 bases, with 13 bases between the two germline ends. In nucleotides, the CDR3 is TGTGCCAGCAGCCGAACTTTGGGGACTGAAGCTTTCTTT. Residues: CASSRTLGTEAFF.

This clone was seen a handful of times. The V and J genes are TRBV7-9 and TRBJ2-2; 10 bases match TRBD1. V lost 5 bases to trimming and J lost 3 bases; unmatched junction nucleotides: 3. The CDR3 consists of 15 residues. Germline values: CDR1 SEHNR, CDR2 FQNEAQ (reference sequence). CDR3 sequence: CASSAGQGYTGELFF. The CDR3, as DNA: TGTGCCAGCAGCGCGGGACAGGGGTACACCGGGGAGCTGTTTTTT.

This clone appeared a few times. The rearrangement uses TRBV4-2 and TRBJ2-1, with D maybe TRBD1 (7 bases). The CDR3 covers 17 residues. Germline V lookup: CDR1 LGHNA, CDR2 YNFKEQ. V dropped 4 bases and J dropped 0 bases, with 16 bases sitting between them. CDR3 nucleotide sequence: TGTGCCAGCAGCCCCAGAGGGGGCGGGGACTCCTACAATGAGCAGTTCTTC. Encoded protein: CASSPRGGGDSYNEQFF.

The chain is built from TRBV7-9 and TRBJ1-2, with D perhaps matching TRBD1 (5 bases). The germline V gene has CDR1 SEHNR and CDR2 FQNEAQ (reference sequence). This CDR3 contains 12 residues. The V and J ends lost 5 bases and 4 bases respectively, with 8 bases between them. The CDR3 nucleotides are TGTGCCAGCAGCCTGGACATCTATGGCTACACCTTC. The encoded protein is CASSLDIYGYTF.

The CDR3 is CASSSRTSGGTDTQYF. As DNA, the CDR3 is TGTGCCAGCAGCTCGAGGACTAGCGGGGGCACAGATACGCAGTATTTT. The chain employs TRBV14 and TRBJ2-3, with 12 bases that match TRBD2. The V gene's germline CDR1 is SGHDN and CDR2 FVKESK. Trimming at V came to 5 bases and at J to 1 base, leaving 4 bases not matched to a gene. This CDR3 region has 16 residues.

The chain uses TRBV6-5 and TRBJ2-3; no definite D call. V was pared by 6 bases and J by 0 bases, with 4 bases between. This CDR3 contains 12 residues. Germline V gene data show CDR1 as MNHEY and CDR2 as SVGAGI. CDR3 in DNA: TGTGCCAGCAGCGATAGCACAGATACGCAGTATTTT. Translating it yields CASSDSTDTQYF.

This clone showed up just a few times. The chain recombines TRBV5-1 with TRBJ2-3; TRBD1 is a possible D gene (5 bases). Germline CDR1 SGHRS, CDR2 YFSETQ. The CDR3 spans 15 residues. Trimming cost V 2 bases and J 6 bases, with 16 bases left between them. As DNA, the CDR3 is TGCGCCAGCAGCTTTTCGGTGGGGCTCTCGGATACGCAGTATTTT. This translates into CASSFSVGLSDTQYF.

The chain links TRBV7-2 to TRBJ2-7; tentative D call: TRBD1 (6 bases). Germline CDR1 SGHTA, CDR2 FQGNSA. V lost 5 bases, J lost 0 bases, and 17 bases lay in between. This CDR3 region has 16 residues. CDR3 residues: CASSPYPGTISYEQYF. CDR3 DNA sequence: TGTGCCAGCAGCCCGTATCCCGGGACAATCTCCTACGAGCAGTACTTC.

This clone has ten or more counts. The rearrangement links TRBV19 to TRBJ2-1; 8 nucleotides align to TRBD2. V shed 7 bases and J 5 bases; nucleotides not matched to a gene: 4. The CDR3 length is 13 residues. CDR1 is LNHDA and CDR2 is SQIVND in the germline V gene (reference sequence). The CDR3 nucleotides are TGTGCCAGTATGGCGGGGGGTCACAATGAGCAGTTCTTC. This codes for CASMAGGHNEQFF.

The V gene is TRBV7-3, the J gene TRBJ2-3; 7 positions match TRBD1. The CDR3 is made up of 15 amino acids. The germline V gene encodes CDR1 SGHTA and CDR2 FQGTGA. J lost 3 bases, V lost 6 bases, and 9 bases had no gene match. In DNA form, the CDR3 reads TGTGCCAGCAGGTTACAGGGGCAACCTACAGATACGCAGTATTTT. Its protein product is CASRLQGQPTDTQYF.

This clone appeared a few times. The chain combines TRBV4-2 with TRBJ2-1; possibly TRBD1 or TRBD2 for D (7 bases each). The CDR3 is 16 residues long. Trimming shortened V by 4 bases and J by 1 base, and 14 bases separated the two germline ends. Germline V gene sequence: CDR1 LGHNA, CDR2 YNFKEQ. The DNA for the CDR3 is TGTGCCAGCAGCCCCAACAGGGGAGGGTCCTACAATGAGCAGTTCTTC. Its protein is CASSPNRGGSYNEQFF.

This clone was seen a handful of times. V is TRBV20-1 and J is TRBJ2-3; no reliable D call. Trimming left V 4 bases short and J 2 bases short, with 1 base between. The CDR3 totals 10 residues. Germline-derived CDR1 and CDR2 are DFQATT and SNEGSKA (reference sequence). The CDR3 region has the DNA TGCAGTGCTACCACAGATACGCAGTATTTT. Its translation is CSATTDTQYF.

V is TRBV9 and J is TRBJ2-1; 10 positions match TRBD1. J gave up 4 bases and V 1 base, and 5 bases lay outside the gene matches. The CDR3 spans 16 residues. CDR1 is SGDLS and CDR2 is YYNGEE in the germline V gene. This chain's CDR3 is CASSVSGTGVYNEQFF. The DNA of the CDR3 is TGTGCCAGCAGCGTATCAGGGACAGGGGTATACAATGAGCAGTTCTTC.

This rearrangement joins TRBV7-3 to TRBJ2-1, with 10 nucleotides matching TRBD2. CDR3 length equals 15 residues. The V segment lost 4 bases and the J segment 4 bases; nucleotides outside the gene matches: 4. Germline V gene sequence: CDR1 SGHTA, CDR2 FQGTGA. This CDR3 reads CASSYGLAEYNEQFF. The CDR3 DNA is TGTGCCAGCAGCTACGGACTAGCGGAGTACAATGAGCAGTTCTTC.